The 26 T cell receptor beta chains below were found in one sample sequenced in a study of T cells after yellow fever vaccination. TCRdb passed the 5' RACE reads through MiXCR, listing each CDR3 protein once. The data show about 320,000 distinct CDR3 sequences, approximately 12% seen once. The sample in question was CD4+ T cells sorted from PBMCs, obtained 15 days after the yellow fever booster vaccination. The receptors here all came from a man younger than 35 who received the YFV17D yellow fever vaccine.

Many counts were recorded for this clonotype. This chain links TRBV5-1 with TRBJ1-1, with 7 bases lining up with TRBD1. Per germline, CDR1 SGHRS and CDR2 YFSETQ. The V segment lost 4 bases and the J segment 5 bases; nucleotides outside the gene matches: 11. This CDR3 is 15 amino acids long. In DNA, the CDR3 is TGCGCCAGCAGCACATTTGGGCAGGGGGGAACTGAAGCTTTCTTT. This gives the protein CASSTFGQGGTEAFF.

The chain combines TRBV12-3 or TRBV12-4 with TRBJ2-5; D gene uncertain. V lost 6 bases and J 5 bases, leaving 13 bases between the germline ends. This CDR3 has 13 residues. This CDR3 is CASRVGFGETQYF. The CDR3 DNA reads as TGTGCCAGCAGAGTAGGGTTCGGCGAGACCCAGTACTTC.

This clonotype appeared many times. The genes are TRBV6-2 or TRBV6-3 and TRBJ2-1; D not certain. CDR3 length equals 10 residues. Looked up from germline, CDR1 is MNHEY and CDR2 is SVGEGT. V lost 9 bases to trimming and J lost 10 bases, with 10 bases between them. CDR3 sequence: CARDAREQFF. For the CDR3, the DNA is TGTGCCAGGGACGCTCGCGAGCAGTTCTTC.

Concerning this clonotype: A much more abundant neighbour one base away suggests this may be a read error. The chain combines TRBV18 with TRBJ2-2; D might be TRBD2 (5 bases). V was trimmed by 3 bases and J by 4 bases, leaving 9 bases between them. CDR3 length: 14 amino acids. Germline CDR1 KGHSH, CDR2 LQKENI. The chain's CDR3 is CASSPFRGTGELFF. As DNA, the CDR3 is TGTGCCAGCTCACCGTTCCGGGGCACCGGGGAGCTGTTTTTT.

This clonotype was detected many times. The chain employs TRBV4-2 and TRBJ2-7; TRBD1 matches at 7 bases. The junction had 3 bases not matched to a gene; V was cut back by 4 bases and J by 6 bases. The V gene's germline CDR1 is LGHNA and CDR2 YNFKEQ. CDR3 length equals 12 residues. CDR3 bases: TGTGCCAGCAGCCGACAGGGTGGCGAGCAGTACTTC. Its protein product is CASSRQGGEQYF.

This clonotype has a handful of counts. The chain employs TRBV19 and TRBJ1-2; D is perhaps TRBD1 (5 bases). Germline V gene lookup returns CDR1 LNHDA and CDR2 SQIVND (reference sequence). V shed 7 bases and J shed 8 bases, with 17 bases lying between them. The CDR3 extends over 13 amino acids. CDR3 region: CASTPDGQGGYTF. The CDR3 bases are TGTGCCAGTACCCCGGACGGACAAGGGGGCTACACCTTC. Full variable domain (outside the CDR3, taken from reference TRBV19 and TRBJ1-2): DGGITQSPKYLFRKEGQNVTLSCEQNLNHDAMYWYRQDPGQGLRLIYYSQIVNDFQKGDIAEGYSVSREKKESFPLTVTSAQKNPTAFYLCASTPDGQGGYTFGSGTRLTVV.

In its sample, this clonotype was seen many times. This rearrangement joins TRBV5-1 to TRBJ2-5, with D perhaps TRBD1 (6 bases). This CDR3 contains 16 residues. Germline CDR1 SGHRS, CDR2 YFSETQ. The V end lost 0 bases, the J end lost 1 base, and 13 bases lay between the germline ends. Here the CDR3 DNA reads TGCGCCAGCAGCTTGGAAAAACAGGGTAGCCAAGAGACCCAGTACTTC. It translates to CASSLEKQGSQETQYF.

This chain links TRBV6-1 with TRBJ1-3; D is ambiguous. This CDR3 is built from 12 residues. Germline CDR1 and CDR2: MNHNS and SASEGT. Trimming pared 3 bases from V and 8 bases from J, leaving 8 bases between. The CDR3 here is CASSDVGYTIYF. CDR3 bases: TGTGCCAGCAGTGACGTCGGTTACACCATATATTTT.

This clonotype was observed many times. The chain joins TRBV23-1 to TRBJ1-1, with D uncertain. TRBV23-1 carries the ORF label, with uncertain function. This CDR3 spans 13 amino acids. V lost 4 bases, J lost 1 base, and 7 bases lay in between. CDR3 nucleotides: TGCGCCAGCAGTCGGTCCGGGAACACTGAAGCTTTCTTT. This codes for CASSRSGNTEAFF.

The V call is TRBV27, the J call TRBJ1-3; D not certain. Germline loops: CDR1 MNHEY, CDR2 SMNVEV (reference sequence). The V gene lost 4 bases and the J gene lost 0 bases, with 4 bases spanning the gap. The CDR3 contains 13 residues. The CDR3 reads CASSYTSGNTIYF. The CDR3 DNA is TGTGCCAGCAGTTACACCTCTGGAAACACCATATATTTT.

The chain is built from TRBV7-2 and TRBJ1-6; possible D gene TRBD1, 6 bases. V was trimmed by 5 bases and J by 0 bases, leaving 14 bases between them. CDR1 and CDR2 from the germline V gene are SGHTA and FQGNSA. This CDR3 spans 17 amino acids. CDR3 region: CASSPGQGLSYNSPLHF. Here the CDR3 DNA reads TGTGCCAGCAGCCCGGGGCAGGGGCTCTCCTATAATTCACCCCTCCACTTT.

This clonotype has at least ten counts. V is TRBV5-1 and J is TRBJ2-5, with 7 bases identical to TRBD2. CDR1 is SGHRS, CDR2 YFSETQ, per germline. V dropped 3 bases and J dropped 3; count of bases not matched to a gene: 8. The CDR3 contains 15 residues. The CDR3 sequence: CASSWVSAGEETQYF. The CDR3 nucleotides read TGCGCCAGCAGCTGGGTTTCGGCGGGGGAAGAGACCCAGTACTTC.

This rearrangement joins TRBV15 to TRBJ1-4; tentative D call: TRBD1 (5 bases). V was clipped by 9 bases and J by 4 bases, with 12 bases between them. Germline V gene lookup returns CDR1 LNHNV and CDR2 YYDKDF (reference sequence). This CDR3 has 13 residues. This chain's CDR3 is CATRRQHNEKLFF. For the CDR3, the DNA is TGTGCCACTCGGAGACAGCATAATGAAAAACTGTTTTTT.

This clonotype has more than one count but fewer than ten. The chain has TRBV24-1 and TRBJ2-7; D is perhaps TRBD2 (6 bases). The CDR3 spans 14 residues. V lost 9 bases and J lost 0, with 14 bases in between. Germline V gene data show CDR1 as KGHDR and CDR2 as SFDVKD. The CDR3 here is CATLRLGISYEQYF. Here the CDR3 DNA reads TGTGCCACCCTCCGACTAGGGATCTCCTACGAGCAGTACTTC.

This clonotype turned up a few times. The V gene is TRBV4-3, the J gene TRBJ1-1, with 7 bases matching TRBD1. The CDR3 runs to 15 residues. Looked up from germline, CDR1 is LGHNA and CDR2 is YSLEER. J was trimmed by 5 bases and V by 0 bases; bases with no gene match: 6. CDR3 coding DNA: TGCGCCAGCAGCCAAGATCTGCAGGGGGATACTGAAGCTTTCTTT. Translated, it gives CASSQDLQGDTEAFF.

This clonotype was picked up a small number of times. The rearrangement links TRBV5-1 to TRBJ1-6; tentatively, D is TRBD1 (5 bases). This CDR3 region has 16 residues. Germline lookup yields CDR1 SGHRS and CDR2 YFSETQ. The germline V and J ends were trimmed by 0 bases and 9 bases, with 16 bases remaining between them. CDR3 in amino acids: CASSLAGTRFGSPLHF. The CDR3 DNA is TGCGCCAGCAGCTTGGCAGGGACGAGGTTTGGTTCACCCCTCCACTTT.

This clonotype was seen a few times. The chain's CDR3 is CASMRRTGVYHGYTF. CDR3 nucleotides: TGTGCCAGCATGAGGCGGACAGGGGTGTACCATGGCTACACCTTC. The rearrangement uses TRBV6-5 and TRBJ1-2, with TRBD1 matching over 9 bases. The CDR3 extends over 15 amino acids. The V gene's germline CDR1 is MNHEY and CDR2 SVGAGI. Trimming cost V 7 bases and J 6 bases; bases outside gene matches: 12.

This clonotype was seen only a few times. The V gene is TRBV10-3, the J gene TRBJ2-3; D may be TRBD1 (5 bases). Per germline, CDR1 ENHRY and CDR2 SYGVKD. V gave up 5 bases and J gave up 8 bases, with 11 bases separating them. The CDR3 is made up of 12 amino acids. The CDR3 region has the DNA TGTGCCATCAGTCTCAGGGAATCTACGCAGTATTTT. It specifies CAISLRESTQYF.

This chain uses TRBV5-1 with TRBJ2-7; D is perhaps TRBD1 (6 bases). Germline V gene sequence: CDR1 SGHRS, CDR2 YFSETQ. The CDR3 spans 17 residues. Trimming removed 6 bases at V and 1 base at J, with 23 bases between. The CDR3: CASTPAPTGPLSYEQYF. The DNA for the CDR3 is TGCGCCAGCACCCCAGCACCTACAGGGCCCCTTTCCTACGAGCAGTACTTC.

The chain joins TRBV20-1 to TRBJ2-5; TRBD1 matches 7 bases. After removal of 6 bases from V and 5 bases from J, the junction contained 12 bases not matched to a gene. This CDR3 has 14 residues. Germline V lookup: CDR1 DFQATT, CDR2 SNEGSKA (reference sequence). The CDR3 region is CSASKGSGGETQYF. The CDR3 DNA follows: TGCAGTGCGTCGAAGGGGTCAGGGGGTGAGACCCAGTACTTC.

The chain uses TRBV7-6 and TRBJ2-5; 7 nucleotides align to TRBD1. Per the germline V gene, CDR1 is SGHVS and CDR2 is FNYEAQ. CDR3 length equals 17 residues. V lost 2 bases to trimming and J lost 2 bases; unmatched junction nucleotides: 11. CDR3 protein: CASSLSLPRTGQETQYF. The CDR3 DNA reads TGTGCCAGCAGCTTATCCTTACCTCGGACAGGTCAAGAGACCCAGTACTTC.

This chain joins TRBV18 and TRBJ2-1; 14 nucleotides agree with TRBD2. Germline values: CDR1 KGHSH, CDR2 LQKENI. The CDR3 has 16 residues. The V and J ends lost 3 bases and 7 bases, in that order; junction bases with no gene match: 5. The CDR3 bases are TGTGCCAGCTCACCTAGAGGGACTAGCGGGGGTAATGAGCAGTTCTTC. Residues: CASSPRGTSGGNEQFF.

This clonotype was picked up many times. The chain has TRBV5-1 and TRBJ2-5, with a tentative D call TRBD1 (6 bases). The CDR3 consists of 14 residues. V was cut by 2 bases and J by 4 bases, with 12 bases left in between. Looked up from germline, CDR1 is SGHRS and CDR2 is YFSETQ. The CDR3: CASSLWGPGETQYF. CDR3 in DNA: TGCGCCAGCAGCTTATGGGGGCCCGGAGAGACCCAGTACTTC.

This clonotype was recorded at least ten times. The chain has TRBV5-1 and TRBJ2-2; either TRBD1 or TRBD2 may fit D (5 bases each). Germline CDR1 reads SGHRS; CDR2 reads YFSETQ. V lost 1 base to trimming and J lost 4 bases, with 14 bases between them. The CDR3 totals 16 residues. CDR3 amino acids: CASSLTGGAGTGELFF. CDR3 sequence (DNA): TGCGCCAGCAGCTTGACTGGGGGAGCTGGCACCGGGGAGCTGTTTTTT.

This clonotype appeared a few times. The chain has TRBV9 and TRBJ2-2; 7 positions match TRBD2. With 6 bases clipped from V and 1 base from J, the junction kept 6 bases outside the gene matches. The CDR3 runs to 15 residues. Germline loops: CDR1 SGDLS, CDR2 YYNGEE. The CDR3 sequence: CASTPGLQNTGELFF. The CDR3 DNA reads TGTGCCAGCACGCCGGGACTACAGAACACCGGGGAGCTGTTTTTT.

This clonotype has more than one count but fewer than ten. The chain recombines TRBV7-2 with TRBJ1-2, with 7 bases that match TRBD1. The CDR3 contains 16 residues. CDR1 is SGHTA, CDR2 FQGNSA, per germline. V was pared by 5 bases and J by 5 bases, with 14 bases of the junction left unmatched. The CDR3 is CASSPSFRGHGYGYTF. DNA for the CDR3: TGTGCCAGCAGCCCCTCGTTTAGGGGGCATGGGTATGGCTACACCTTC.